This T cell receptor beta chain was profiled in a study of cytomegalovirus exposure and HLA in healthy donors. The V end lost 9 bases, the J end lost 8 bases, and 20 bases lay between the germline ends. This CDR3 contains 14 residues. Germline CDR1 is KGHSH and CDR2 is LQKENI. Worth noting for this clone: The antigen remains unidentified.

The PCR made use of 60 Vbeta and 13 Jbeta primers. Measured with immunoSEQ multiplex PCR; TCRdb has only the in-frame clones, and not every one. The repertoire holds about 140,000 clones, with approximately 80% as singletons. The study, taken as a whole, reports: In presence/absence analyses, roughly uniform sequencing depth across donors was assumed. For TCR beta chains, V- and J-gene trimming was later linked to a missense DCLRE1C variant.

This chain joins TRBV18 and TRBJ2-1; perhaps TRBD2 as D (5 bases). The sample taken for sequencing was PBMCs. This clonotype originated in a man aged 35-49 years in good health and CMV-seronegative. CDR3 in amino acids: CASSTPHGVDEQFF. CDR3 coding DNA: TGTGCCAGTTCAACCCCCCACGGGGTGGATGAGCAGTTCTTC.